Presented here are 29 T cell receptor beta chains from one specimen sequenced in a study of technical replicates of blood from a handful of donors (dated by TCRdb to about 2017). Receptor amplification or capture employed the immunoSEQ multiplex PCR assay. TCRdb mirrors the immuneACCESS table, restricted to in-frame sequences. Some clones are absent from its copies; in checked studies, under half trace to an unresolved V gene, and the reason for the others is unknown. Here the sample has some 74,000 clones; 95% occur a single time. Less than 0.25% of the sample lies in the top ten. The sequencing sample was made of T cells isolated from PBMCs. The receptors come from a human donor in good health.

The V gene is TRBV14, the J gene TRBJ1-5; D perhaps matches TRBD1 (5 bases). This CDR3 is built from 14 residues. Germline V gene lookup returns CDR1 SGHDN and CDR2 FVKESK. Trimming stripped 4 bases from V and 4 bases from J, with 11 bases between. In DNA form, the CDR3 reads TGTGCCAGCAGCCGTTGGGGGGGAAATCAGCCCCAGCATTTT. It specifies CASSRWGGNQPQHF.

This chain links TRBV29-1 with TRBJ2-7, with 9 bases aligning to TRBD2. J lost 2 bases, V lost 8 bases, and 25 bases had no gene match. This CDR3 is built from 19 residues. Germline V lookup: CDR1 SQVTM, CDR2 ANQGSEA. CDR3 residues: CSIPRVGARAGGGAYEQYF. CDR3 coding DNA: TGCAGCATCCCCCGTGTGGGGGCCCGAGCGGGAGGCGGCGCCTACGAGCAGTACTTC.

The rearrangement joins TRBV4-1 to TRBJ2-5; tentative D call: TRBD1 (5 bases). V gave up 5 bases and J gave up 2 bases, with 21 bases separating them. The germline V gene encodes CDR1 MGHRA and CDR2 YSYEKL. This CDR3 has 17 amino acids. The CDR3 loop reads CASSSSRTPSPQETQYF. The CDR3 region has the DNA TGCGCCAGCAGCTCTTCCCGGACACCGAGCCCACAAGAGACCCAGTACTTC.

The CDR3 loop is CSGMGIIYTEAFF. The CDR3 DNA reads as TGCAGCGGTATGGGCATTATTTACACTGAAGCTTTCTTT. V usage is TRBV29-1 and J usage is TRBJ1-1, with D uncertain. CDR3 length: 13 amino acids. V lost 7 bases and J 3 bases, leaving 15 bases between the germline ends. Germline V gives CDR1 SQVTM, CDR2 ANQGSEA.

This clone was detected a few times. The gene calls are TRBV19 and TRBJ1-2, with 9 bases that match TRBD1. This CDR3 is built from 16 residues. CDR1 and CDR2 from the germline V gene are LNHDA and SQIVND (reference sequence). Trimming took 3 bases from V and 8 from J; bases not matched to a gene: 13. The chain's CDR3 is CASSIAGQGELRGYTF. DNA for the CDR3: TGTGCCAGTAGTATCGCGGGACAGGGAGAGCTTCGAGGCTACACCTTC.

The chain has TRBV2 and TRBJ2-5, with 9 nucleotides matching TRBD2. The CDR3 has 15 amino acids. Germline values: CDR1 SNHLY, CDR2 FYNNEI. Unmatched junction bases numbered 5, after V lost 1 base and J lost 5 bases. The CDR3 loop reads CASSEGLAAGETQYF. In nucleotides, the CDR3 is TGTGCCAGCAGTGAAGGACTAGCGGCGGGGGAGACCCAGTACTTC.

The rearrangement joins TRBV6-5 to TRBJ1-4, with D unclear. The CDR3 loop spans 16 amino acids. The germline CDR1 and CDR2 sequences are MNHEY and SVGAGI. V dropped 4 bases and J dropped 4 bases, with 16 bases sitting between them. The CDR3 loop is CASSSTMRAFNEKLFF. In nucleotides, the CDR3 is TGTGCCAGCAGTTCCACGATGAGGGCCTTTAATGAAAAACTGTTTTTT.

V gene TRBV27 combines with J gene TRBJ2-1; 9 nucleotides align to TRBD2. The V segment lost 4 bases and the J segment 3 bases; nucleotides outside the gene matches: 4. The CDR3 extends over 15 amino acids. Germline CDR1 and CDR2: MNHEY and SMNVEV (reference sequence). This CDR3 reads CASSYTSGYYNEQFF. Written as DNA, the CDR3 is TGTGCCAGCAGTTATACTAGCGGGTACTACAATGAGCAGTTCTTC.

This sequence joins TRBV6-1 and TRBJ2-7, with 9 bases fitting TRBD1. Trimming took 2 bases from V and 5 from J; bases not matched to a gene: 7. Germline V lookup: CDR1 MNHNS, CDR2 SASEGT. The CDR3 is made up of 15 amino acids. The CDR3 reads CASSEPGQGFHEQYF. The CDR3 nucleotides read TGTGCCAGCAGTGAACCGGGACAGGGTTTCCACGAGCAGTACTTC.

V usage is TRBV27 and J usage is TRBJ2-7, with 7 bases identical to TRBD2. Trimming at V came to 6 bases and at J to 0 bases, leaving 8 bases not matched to a gene. Germline values: CDR1 MNHEY, CDR2 SMNVEV (reference sequence). The CDR3 contains 15 residues. DNA for the CDR3: TGTGCCAGCAGCTACCTAGCGGCAAGCTCCTACGAGCAGTACTTC. Residues: CASSYLAASSYEQYF.

V usage is TRBV18 and J usage is TRBJ1-4; no reliable D call. Germline CDR1 KGHSH, CDR2 LQKENI. Trimming cost V 1 base and J 8 bases, with 11 bases left between them. This CDR3 region has 14 residues. The CDR3 here is CASSPREGHEKLFF. The CDR3 DNA reads as TGTGCCAGCTCACCACGGGAGGGTCACGAAAAACTGTTTTTT.

The count of this clone is one. The CDR3 sequence is CASSDRYGGSYNEQFF. For the CDR3, the DNA is TGTGCCAGCAGTGACCGATACGGGGGATCCTACAATGAGCAGTTCTTC. This chain links TRBV6-4 with TRBJ2-1; D may be TRBD2 (6 bases). Germline V gene sequence: CDR1 MRHNA, CDR2 SNTAGT. CDR3 length equals 16 residues. Trimming removed 2 bases from V and 1 base from J, with 12 bases in between.

This clone was seen just once. The V call is TRBV27, the J call TRBJ2-1; D gene uncertain. Trimming removed 6 bases at V and 4 bases at J, with 7 bases between. The CDR3 loop spans 12 amino acids. Per the germline V gene, CDR1 is MNHEY and CDR2 is SMNVEV (reference sequence). The CDR3 protein is CASRSVYNEQFF. CDR3 coding DNA: TGTGCCAGCAGGTCGGTTTACAATGAGCAGTTCTTC.

This chain uses TRBV11-2 with TRBJ2-7; D gene unclear. The CDR3 is 12 amino acids. Germline CDR1 SGHAT, CDR2 FQNNGV. V dropped 0 bases and J dropped 4 bases, with 4 bases sitting between them. The CDR3 is CASSLDGYEQYF. The CDR3 DNA sequence: TGTGCCAGCAGCTTAGACGGGTACGAGCAGTACTTC. Full variable domain (missing parts from reference TRBV11-2 and TRBJ2-7): EAGVAQSPRYKIIEKRQSVAFWCNPISGHATLYWYQQILGQGPKLLIQFQNNGVVDDSQLPKDRFSAERLKGVDSTLKIQPAKLEDSAVYLCASSLDGYEQYFGPGTRLTVT.

The chain carries TRBV25-1 and TRBJ2-5; the match to TRBD2 covers 12 bases. Germline CDR1 and CDR2: MGHDK and SYGVNS. The CDR3 is 17 amino acids. V trimming: 1 base; J trimming: 5 bases; junction bases outside the gene matches: 8. The CDR3 sequence: CASSESAASGGEETQYF. The CDR3 nucleotides are TGTGCCAGCAGTGAATCGGCCGCTAGCGGGGGGGAGGAGACCCAGTACTTC.

V usage is TRBV7-9 and J usage is TRBJ2-1, with 9 nucleotides matching TRBD2. Germline assignment: CDR1 SEHNR and CDR2 FQNEAQ (reference sequence). V shed 5 bases and J 5 bases; nucleotides not matched to a gene: 7. CDR3 size: 15 residues. CDR3 nucleotides: TGTGCCAGCAGCCCCTCTAGCGGGACCCACAATGAGCAGTTCTTC. It yields the protein CASSPSSGTHNEQFF.

This chain connects TRBV6-5 to TRBJ1-2; D remains ambiguous. Germline assignment: CDR1 MNHEY and CDR2 SVGAGI. V was cut by 10 bases and J by 4 bases, with 22 bases left in between. The CDR3 consists of 15 residues. CDR3 sequence: CATRGGGQSLYGYTF. The CDR3 DNA follows: TGTGCCACCAGAGGTGGCGGGCAGAGCCTCTATGGCTACACCTTC.

The chain uses TRBV4-2 and TRBJ2-7, with 10 bases fitting TRBD2. CDR1 LGHNA and CDR2 YNFKEQ come from the germline V gene. With 1 base clipped from V and 5 bases from J, the junction kept 8 bases outside the gene matches. This CDR3 comprises 16 residues. CDR3 residues: CASSQAGSGRVHEQYF. The CDR3 coding sequence is TGTGCCAGCAGCCAAGCGGGCAGCGGGAGGGTCCACGAGCAGTACTTC.

The J gene is TRBJ2-2, the V gene TRBV4-2; D is undetermined. V was cut by 0 bases and J by 9 bases, with 5 bases left in between. The CDR3 totals 12 residues. Per the germline V gene, CDR1 is LGHNA and CDR2 is YNFKEQ. The CDR3 sequence is CASSQDYRELFF. As DNA, the CDR3 is TGTGCCAGCAGCCAAGATTACAGGGAGCTGTTTTTT.

The chain combines TRBV9 with TRBJ2-7; 10 bases are shared with TRBD2. V lost 2 bases, J lost 6 bases, and 5 bases stayed unmatched. Germline V lookup: CDR1 SGDLS, CDR2 YYNGEE. The CDR3 totals 14 residues. The CDR3 here is CASSVGLASLEQYF. The CDR3 DNA reads TGTGCCAGCAGCGTGGGACTAGCGTCCCTCGAGCAGTACTTC. The complete variable domain, with remaining parts taken from reference TRBV9 and TRBJ2-7, reads DSGVTQTPKHLITATGQRVTLRCSPRSGDLSVYWYQQSLDQGLQFLIQYYNGEERAKGNILERFSAQQFPDLHSELNLSSLELGDSALYFCASSVGLASLEQYFGPGTRLTVT.

This clone occurred a few times. The chain has TRBV11-3 and TRBJ2-7, with 10 bases that match TRBD1. The V segment lost 5 bases and the J segment 2 bases; nucleotides outside the gene matches: 3. Germline V gene lookup returns CDR1 SGHNT and CDR2 YENEEA. The CDR3 runs 14 residues. CDR3 nucleotides: TGTGCCAGCAGCCGCGGGACAGGGGCCTACGAGCAGTACTTC. This codes for CASSRGTGAYEQYF.

The V gene is TRBV10-1, the J gene TRBJ2-3; maybe TRBD2 (5 bases). Trimming pared 4 bases from V and 3 bases from J, leaving 17 bases between. Germline V gene lookup returns CDR1 WNHNN and CDR2 SYGVQD (reference sequence). CDR3 size: 16 residues. The CDR3 protein is CASSGGRAAMTDTQYF. For the CDR3, the DNA is TGCGCCAGCAGTGGCGGGCGGGCCGCGATGACAGATACGCAGTATTTT.

The count of this clone is one. The chain couples TRBV29-1 to TRBJ2-7; 10 bases align to TRBD1. The trim removed 5 bases at V and 7 bases at J, leaving 2 bases unmatched. CDR3 length: 11 residues. Germline V lookup: CDR1 SQVTM, CDR2 ANQGSEA. The CDR3 DNA reads as TGCAGCGTTTCGGGACAGGGGGAGCAGTACTTC. Its protein is CSVSGQGEQYF.

This clone has a single count. The chain uses TRBV5-3 and TRBJ1-4; perhaps TRBD1 as D (5 bases). TRBV5-3 is noted as an ORF with a role that remains uncertain. The length of the CDR3 is 15 residues. V gave up 3 bases and J gave up 7 bases, with 16 bases separating them. The CDR3 DNA reads as TGTGCCAGAAGCTCCCGACTCGGGCAGGGTGAAAAACTGTTTTTT. It yields the protein CARSSRLGQGEKLFF.

This rearrangement joins TRBV19 to TRBJ1-2, with TRBD1 identical over 12 bases. The CDR3 is made up of 14 amino acids. V gave up 7 bases and J gave up 8 bases; unmatched junction bases: 8. CDR1 is LNHDA, CDR2 SQIVND, per germline (reference sequence). As DNA, the CDR3 is TGTGCCAGTACTAAGGGACAGGGGGCTTCGGGCTACACCTTC. Translating gives CASTKGQGASGYTF.

The chain combines TRBV15 with TRBJ2-1; TRBD2 matches 7 bases. The V gene's germline CDR1 is LNHNV and CDR2 YYDKDF (reference sequence). The CDR3 extends over 20 amino acids. Trimming cost V 0 bases and J 0 bases; bases outside gene matches: 14. The CDR3 coding sequence is TGTGCCACCAGCAGAGATATTTTTTCCGGACTAGGGGCCTCCTACAATGAGCAGTTCTTC. Encoded protein: CATSRDIFSGLGASYNEQFF.

The V gene is TRBV12-5, the J gene TRBJ2-1; D is unclear. The V end was cut by 0 bases, the J end by 3 bases, with 12 bases between. CDR1 and CDR2 (germline): LGHNT, FRNRAP. The CDR3 extends over 16 amino acids. As DNA, the CDR3 is TGTGCTAGTGGTTTGGTACTTGGCAACAGCTACAATGAGCAGTTCTTC. Translation gives CASGLVLGNSYNEQFF.

J is TRBJ2-3 and V is TRBV14; TRBD1 aligns across 7 bases. This CDR3 is built from 15 residues. V shed 1 base, J shed 2 bases, and the junction held 3 bases outside the gene matches. CDR1 is SGHDN and CDR2 is FVKESK in the germline V gene. CDR3 bases: TGTGCCAGCAGCCAAGTAACAGGGGCCACAGATACGCAGTATTTT. Amino acids: CASSQVTGATDTQYF.

V and J are TRBV7-9 and TRBJ1-5, with 11 bases lining up with TRBD1. The CDR3 is 15 residues long. CDR1 and CDR2 (germline): SEHNR, FQNEAQ (reference sequence). J gave up 6 bases and V 4 bases, and 5 bases lay outside the gene matches. CDR3 nucleotides: TGTGCCAGCAGCTCGGACAGGGGGCCGATTCAGCCCCAGCATTTT. It translates to CASSSDRGPIQPQHF.